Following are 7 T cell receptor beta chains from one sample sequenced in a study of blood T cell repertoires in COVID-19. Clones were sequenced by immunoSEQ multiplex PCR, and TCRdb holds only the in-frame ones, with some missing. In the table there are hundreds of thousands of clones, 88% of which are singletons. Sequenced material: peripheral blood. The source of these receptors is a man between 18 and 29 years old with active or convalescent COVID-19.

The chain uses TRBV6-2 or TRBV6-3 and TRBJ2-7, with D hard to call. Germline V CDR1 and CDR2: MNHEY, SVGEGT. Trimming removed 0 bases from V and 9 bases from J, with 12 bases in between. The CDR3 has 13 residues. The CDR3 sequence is CASSYSDAGWQYF. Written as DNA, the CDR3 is TGTGCCAGCAGTTACTCGGATGCAGGCTGGCAGTACTTC.

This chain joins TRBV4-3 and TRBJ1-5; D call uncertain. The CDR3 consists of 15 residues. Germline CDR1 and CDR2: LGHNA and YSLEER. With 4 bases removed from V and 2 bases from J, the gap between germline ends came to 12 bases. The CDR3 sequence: CASSPDRLGNQPQHF. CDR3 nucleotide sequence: TGCGCCAGCAGCCCAGATCGACTGGGCAATCAGCCCCAGCATTTT.

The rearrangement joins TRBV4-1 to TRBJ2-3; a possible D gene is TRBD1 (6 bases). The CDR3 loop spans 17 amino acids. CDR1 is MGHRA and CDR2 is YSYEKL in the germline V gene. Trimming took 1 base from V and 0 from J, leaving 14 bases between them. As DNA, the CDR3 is TGCGCCAGCAGCCAAGGGGCGGCAGGGGCTAGCACAGATACGCAGTATTTT. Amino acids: CASSQGAAGASTDTQYF.

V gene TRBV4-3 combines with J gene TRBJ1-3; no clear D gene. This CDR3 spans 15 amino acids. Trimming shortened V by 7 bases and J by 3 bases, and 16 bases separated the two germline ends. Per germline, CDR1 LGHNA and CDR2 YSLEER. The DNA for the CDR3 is TGCGCCAGCACGCCTACGGTTTCCAATGGAAACACCATATATTTT. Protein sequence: CASTPTVSNGNTIYF.

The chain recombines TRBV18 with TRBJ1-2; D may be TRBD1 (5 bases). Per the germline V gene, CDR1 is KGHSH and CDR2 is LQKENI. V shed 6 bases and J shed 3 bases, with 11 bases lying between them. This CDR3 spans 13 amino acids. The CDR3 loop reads CASSPPGDYGYTF. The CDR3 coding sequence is TGTGCCAGCTCCCCCCCGGGGGACTATGGCTACACCTTC.

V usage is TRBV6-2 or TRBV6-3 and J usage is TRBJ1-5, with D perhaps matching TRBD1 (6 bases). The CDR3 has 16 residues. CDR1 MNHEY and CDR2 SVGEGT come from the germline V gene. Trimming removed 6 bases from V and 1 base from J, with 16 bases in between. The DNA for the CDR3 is TGTGCCAGCAGCCAACCTCCCAGGGGCAGCAATCAGCCCCAGCATTTT. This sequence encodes CASSQPPRGSNQPQHF.

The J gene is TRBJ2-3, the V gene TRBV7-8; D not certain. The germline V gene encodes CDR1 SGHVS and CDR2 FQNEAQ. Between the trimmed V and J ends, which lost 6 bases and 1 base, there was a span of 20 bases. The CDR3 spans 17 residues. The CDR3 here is CASRRSLTDARTDTQYF. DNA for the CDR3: TGTGCCAGCAGACGTTCACTAACTGACGCTCGCACAGATACGCAGTATTTT. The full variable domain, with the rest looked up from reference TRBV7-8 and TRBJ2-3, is GAGVSQSPRYKVAKRGQDVALRCDPISGHVSLFWYQQALGQGPEFLTYFQNEAQLDKSGLPSDRFFAERPEGSVSTLKIQRTQQEDSAVYLCASRRSLTDARTDTQYFGPGTRLTVL.